This paragraph reports one TCR beta chain. Its antigen is not identified. The data were taken from a study of T cell responses to AZD1222 COVID-19 vaccine. Study in general: Pooling was applied to second doses at about 4 or about 12 weeks.

Sequencing used immunoSEQ multiplex PCR; TCRdb keeps in-frame clones, though not all of them. The data contain 75,000 to 100,000 clones, approximately 84% of them singletons. CDR1 is SGHVS and CDR2 is FQNEAQ in the germline V gene. This CDR3 has 10 residues. The V end was cut by 5 bases, the J end by 8 bases, with 6 bases between. Notes on the study in general: Targets within unmutated variant regions were reportedly found for nearly half of spike-specific TCRs. CD4 TCRs linked to vaccination spanned spike, dominating at 160-218 and 743-854. In a largely white British group with more females than males, clonal diversity was possibly underestimated.

V is TRBV7-8 and J is TRBJ1-1; D is uncertain. The material sequenced was peripheral blood, taken on day 0 of AZD1222 vaccination. The clonotype comes from an adult in good health. CDR3 loop: CASSRIEAFF. The CDR3 DNA follows: TGTGCCAGCAGCCGGATAGAAGCTTTCTTT.